This T cell receptor beta chain was sequenced during a study of Tregs in tolerant kidney transplant recipients. Recipients received nonmyeloablative bone marrow transplants from related graft donors, with transient mixed chimerism. Unstimulated Tregs (CD4+CD25+CD127-) and CD4+CD25- non-Tregs were sorted from PBMCs. Libraries were prepared by immunoSEQ multiplex PCR; TCRdb keeps only in-frame clonotypes and omits some of them. Here the sample spans roughly 64,000 clones, approximately 87% being singletons. Study results and limitations: Tregs expanded with activated donor B cells seemed most donor-specific.

Comments on this clone: The antigen is not known.

Trimming cost V 2 bases and J 4 bases, with 14 bases left between them. This CDR3 has 15 residues. Germline-derived CDR1 and CDR2 are SGHVS and FNYEAQ. The chain carries TRBV7-6 and TRBJ2-5; no clear D gene. This sequence was found in a human patient who received a combined kidney and bone marrow transplant. Some T cells may have come from the graft donor. The source material was CD4+ T cells from blood (PBMCs), sampled 6 months after the transplant. In nucleotides, the CDR3 is TGTGCCAGCAGCTTACCCCCCAGCGCCCTAGAGACCCAGTACTTC. It translates to CASSLPPSALETQYF.